The rows below give T cell receptor beta chains drawn from one sample of a study of cytomegalovirus exposure and HLA in healthy donors. The data were produced by immunoSEQ multiplex PCR, yet TCRdb's version contains in-frame clones alone and is incomplete. The sample has 95,000 to 150,000 clones, about 80% seen once. Sequences were obtained from PBMCs. The receptors were gathered from a woman between 40 and 50 years old in good health and CMV-seropositive. Both conserved end residues are part of each CDR3. The order of the fields is D gene, V gene, J gene, CDR3 DNA, CDR3 protein. A D gene is named only where the DNA matches it firmly.

>TRBD1|TRBV18|TRBJ1-5
TGTGCCAGCTCACCCTCCATAGGACAGGACTATAGCAATCAGCCCCAGCATTTT
CASSPSIGQDYSNQPQHF
>NA|TRBV27|TRBJ2-3
TGTGCCAGCAGGGTGGACTGGGGAAGCACAGATACGCAGTATTTT
CASRVDWGSTDTQYF
>NA|TRBV5-5|TRBJ1-6
TGTGCCAGCAGCTTGGAGGGGCTGACACCCCTCCACTTT
CASSLEGLTPLHF
>TRBD2|TRBV5-4|TRBJ2-5
TGTGCCAGCTCCTATGAGGGACTAGGGGAGACCCAGTACTTC
CASSYEGLGETQYF
>TRBD1|TRBV10-3|TRBJ1-6
TGTGCCATCAGTGTGGGGGACAGTTACTCCTATAATTCACCCCTCCACTTT
CAISVGDSYSYNSPLHF
>NA|TRBV5-1|TRBJ2-3
TGCGCCAGCAGCTCCCTCCAGAGCGGTAACACAGATACGCAGTATTTT
CASSSLQSGNTDTQYF
>TRBD1|TRBV9|TRBJ1-4
TGTGCCAGCAGCGTAGCTAGGGACAGGGGGCAAGAAAAACTGTTTTTT
CASSVARDRGQEKLFF
>TRBD2|TRBV5-4|TRBJ2-3
TGTGCCAGCAGCTTGGGACAGGCTAGCGGGGATACGCAGTATTTT
CASSLGQASGDTQYF
>TRBD2|TRBV5-1|TRBJ2-3
TGCGCCAGCAGCCGGACTAGCGGGGCGACCTCTAGCACAGATACGCAGTATTTT
CASSRTSGATSSTDTQYF
>TRBD1|TRBV18|TRBJ1-2
TGTGCCAGCTCGACCGAGGGGACAGTCTATGGCTACACCTTC
CASSTEGTVYGYTF